The rows below give T cell receptor beta chains drawn from one sample of a study of blood T cell repertoires in COVID-19. Data came from immunoSEQ multiplex PCR; TCRdb stores just in-frame clones and leaves some out. This sample carries about 170,000 clones, 70% to 90% of them seen once, and the ten largest clones take around 8%. Sequenced: peripheral blood. These receptors all stem from a woman aged 80 or older with COVID-19, enrolled during active disease. CDR3s include the opening cysteine and the closing phenylalanine or tryptophan. D genes are given only for firm matches. Clone size is given for some rows only: seen once, a few or many times, or a class if the clone is expanded.

D gene	V gene	clone size	J gene	CDR3 DNA	CDR3 protein
-	TRBV7-9	once	TRBJ2-2	TGTGCCCACTCCGGGACAACGAACACCGGGGAGCTGTTTTTT	CAHSGTTNTGELFF
-	TRBV19	-	TRBJ1-1	TGTGCCAGTACTCAGGCTGGGGGCCGGGGCACTGAAGCTTTCTTT	CASTQAGGRGTEAFF
TRBD2	TRBV28	once	TRBJ2-2	TGTGCCAGCAGCCGGTTGGGACTAGCGGGAGGATTGGGGAACACCGGGGAGCTGTTTTTT	CASSRLGLAGGLGNTGELFF
TRBD1	TRBV28	-	TRBJ2-7	TGTGCCAGCAGTTTAAGGACAGGGCTCGAGCAGTACTTC	CASSLRTGLEQYF
-	TRBV19	-	TRBJ2-2	TGTGCCAGTAGTTCGGCCACCCCGACTAGTCGAGCGCTGTTTTTT	CASSSATPTSRALFF
-	TRBV18	-	TRBJ1-1	TGTGCCAGCTCACCGAGGACAGCGAACACTGAAGCTTTCTTT	CASSPRTANTEAFF
TRBD1	TRBV5-8	-	TRBJ1-2	TGTGCCAGCAGCAAAAAACAGGGGGCACATGGCTACACCTTC	CASSKKQGAHGYTF
TRBD2	TRBV19	-	TRBJ2-5	TGTGCCAGTAGTATCGGGGGAGGGGAGACCCAGTACTTC	CASSIGGGETQYF
-	TRBV1	-	TRBJ2-1	TGCACCCCCGCGGGGCTGAGCTCCTACAATGAGCAGTTCTTC	CTPAGLSSYNEQFF
-	TRBV15	-	TRBJ2-7	TGTGCCACCAGGAAAAACGGGGGAAACTACGAGCAGTACTTC	CATRKNGGNYEQYF
-	TRBV4-2	-	TRBJ1-5	TGTGCCAGCAGCCAAGACATAGAGCAGCCCCAGCATTTT	CASSQDIEQPQHF
TRBD1	TRBV3-1/TRBV3-2	-	TRBJ1-5	TGTGCCAGCAGCCGGACAGGTGGGAATCAGCCCCAGCATTTT	CASSRTGGNQPQHF
-	TRBV3-1/TRBV3-2	-	TRBJ1-2	TGTGCCAGCAGCCCAGGTTCGTTAGGCTACACCTTC	CASSPGSLGYTF
-	TRBV3-1/TRBV3-2	-	TRBJ1-5	TGTGCCAGCAGCCAAGCGGGGATGCGTCAGCCCCAGCATTTT	CASSQAGMRQPQHF
-	TRBV6-5	-	TRBJ1-1	TGTGCCAGCAGTTACGGACAGACGTACAACACTGAAGCTTTCTTT	CASSYGQTYNTEAFF
-	TRBV5-1	-	TRBJ2-7	TGCGCCAGCAGCTTGGGAGGGATCTCCTACGAGCAGTACTTC	CASSLGGISYEQYF
-	TRBV18	-	TRBJ2-5	TGTGCCAGCTCACCATTGCAGTCCCGTGGAGGGACCCAGTACTTC	CASSPLQSRGGTQYF
-	TRBV6-5	-	TRBJ1-5	TGTGCCAGCAGTACAGGCTCCAATCAGCCCCAGCATTTT	CASSTGSNQPQHF
-	TRBV12-3/TRBV12-4	-	TRBJ2-3	TGTGCCAGCAGTTGGCGGGATACGCAGTATTTT	CASSWRDTQYF
TRBD2	TRBV28	-	TRBJ2-7	TGTGCCAGCAGCTCGACGGGAGGTCCCTACGAGCAGTACTTC	CASSSTGGPYEQYF
-	TRBV5-1	-	TRBJ2-1	TGCGCCAGCAGCTTGCAAGGGAGCTCCTACAATGAGCAGTTCTTC	CASSLQGSSYNEQFF
TRBD1	TRBV7-2	-	TRBJ2-5	TGTGCCAGCAGCTCGACAGGGGGCCTAGAGACCCAGTACTTC	CASSSTGGLETQYF
TRBD1	TRBV3-1/TRBV3-2	-	TRBJ1-1	TGTGCCAGCAGCCATCCTGGGACAGGGAACACTGAAGCTTTCTTT	CASSHPGTGNTEAFF
TRBD1	TRBV5-1	-	TRBJ2-2	TGCGCCAGCAGTTATACAGGGGGAGGTTCCGGGGAGCTGTTTTTT	CASSYTGGGSGELFF
-	TRBV7-2	-	TRBJ2-4	TGTGCCAGCAGCTTATTTACATTCGACAAAAACATTCAGTACTTC	CASSLFTFDKNIQYF
-	TRBV5-4	-	TRBJ2-3	TGTGCCAGCAGCTTCGGAGGTCCAGCAGGCCGCTTCACAGATACGCAGTATTTT	CASSFGGPAGRFTDTQYF
-	TRBV7-3	-	TRBJ2-7	TGTGCCAGCAGCCACGGCTCGGGAGCGTCCTACGAGCAGTACTTC	CASSHGSGASYEQYF
-	TRBV5-6	-	TRBJ2-1	TGTGCCAGCAGACCCGACATCCACAATGAGCAGTTCTTC	CASRPDIHNEQFF
-	TRBV4-1	-	TRBJ1-1	TGCGCCAGCAGCCGGGACACCGCTCGCATGAACACTGAAGCTTTCTTT	CASSRDTARMNTEAFF
-	TRBV5-1	once	TRBJ1-2	TGCGCCAGCAGCTTGGGACAAGCATCAGGCTATGGCTACACCTTC	CASSLGQASGYGYTF
-	TRBV5-1	-	TRBJ1-2	TGCGCCAGCAGCTTGACCACGTCAGGAGGCTACACCTTC	CASSLTTSGGYTF
-	TRBV5-4	-	TRBJ2-2	TGTGCCAGCAGCTTGGGGACTACCAGATCCGCCGGGGAGCTGTTTTTT	CASSLGTTRSAGELFF
-	TRBV18	-	TRBJ1-3	TGTGCCAGCTCACCACGTGAGACTGGAAACACCATATATTTT	CASSPRETGNTIYF
-	TRBV19	few	TRBJ1-3	TGTGCCAGTAGTATTGGTCATAGCTCTGGAAACACCATATATTTT	CASSIGHSSGNTIYF
-	TRBV28	-	TRBJ1-1	TGTGCCAGCAGTTTTAGTCATCTCGGTGAAGCTTTCTTT	CASSFSHLGEAFF
-	TRBV18	-	TRBJ1-1	TGTGCCAGCTCAAGCGACAGCTACGTTGAAGCTTTCTTT	CASSSDSYVEAFF
-	TRBV6-5	-	TRBJ1-6	TGTGCCAGCATCAAGGAGGGGAAATCACCCCTCCACTTT	CASIKEGKSPLHF
-	TRBV5-1	once	TRBJ2-7	TGCGCCAGCAGCTTGGAGCGACGGAGCTCCTACGAGCAGTACTTC	CASSLERRSSYEQYF
TRBD2	TRBV5-1	few	TRBJ2-1	TGCGCCAGCAGCTCGCTAGCGGGAGGGGGCAGGCCCTACAATGAGCAGTTCTTC	CASSSLAGGGRPYNEQFF
-	TRBV4-1	-	TRBJ1-3	TGCGCCAGCAGCCCCTCGGACAGCTTCTCTGGAAACACCATATATTTT	CASSPSDSFSGNTIYF
TRBD2	TRBV7-2	-	TRBJ2-2	TGTGCCAGCAGCTTAGGCTCTGGGGCGGGAGGGGTCACCGGGGAGCTGTTTTTT	CASSLGSGAGGVTGELFF
-	TRBV4-1	few	TRBJ1-2	TGCGCCAGCAGCCAAGATCTGCCAGGGCACTATGGCTACACCTTC	CASSQDLPGHYGYTF
-	TRBV19	-	TRBJ2-3	TGTGCCAGTAGTATATCGACTAGTAGCTTATCAGATACGCAGTATTTT	CASSISTSSLSDTQYF
-	TRBV11-2	-	TRBJ1-2	TGTGCCAGCAGCTTAGACAGGGCTGGGTATGGCTACACCTTC	CASSLDRAGYGYTF
-	TRBV28	-	TRBJ1-2	TGTGCCAGCAGTTTAGCAGGGCACTATGGCTACACCTTC	CASSLAGHYGYTF
TRBD1	TRBV2	-	TRBJ2-3	TGTGCCAGCACCAGTCAGGGGGTAGCAGATACGCAGTATTTT	CASTSQGVADTQYF
-	TRBV6-5	-	TRBJ1-5	TGTGCCAGCACGGGGATCGGTGGCAATCAGCCCCAGCATTTT	CASTGIGGNQPQHF
TRBD2	TRBV4-1	-	TRBJ2-5	TGCGCCAGCAGCCAAGAAGCGGGAGGGTGGGTGACAGAGACCCAGTACTTC	CASSQEAGGWVTETQYF
-	TRBV7-3	-	TRBJ2-2	TGTGCCAGCAGCTTATCGAGTGGCGGGGAGCTGTTTTTT	CASSLSSGGELFF
TRBD1	TRBV5-1	-	TRBJ1-1	TGCGCCAGCAGCTTACAGGGGGCAGGGTTGGGCACTGAAGCTTTCTTT	CASSLQGAGLGTEAFF
-	TRBV7-3	once	TRBJ1-2	TGTGCCAGCAGCTCCGACCCGGGAAATGGCTACACCTTC	CASSSDPGNGYTF
-	TRBV5-1	-	TRBJ2-3	TGCGCCAGCAGCTTGGGGGAGTTATATGATACGCAGTATTTT	CASSLGELYDTQYF
TRBD2	TRBV9	-	TRBJ2-1	TGTGCCAGCAGCGCCGGGACTAGCGGGGTCAATGAGCAGTTCTTC	CASSAGTSGVNEQFF
-	TRBV9	-	TRBJ2-2	TGTGCCAGCAGCGTAAGAGAGGAACTCACCGGGGAGCTGTTTTTT	CASSVREELTGELFF
-	TRBV5-1	-	TRBJ1-4	TGCGCCAGCAACTCCTTGCCCGGACAGTCTAATGAAAAACTGTTTTTT	CASNSLPGQSNEKLFF
TRBD1	TRBV5-1	-	TRBJ2-2	TGCGCCAGCAGCTTGGGGGGGACAGACTTTTTCCACGGGGAGCTGTTTTTT	CASSLGGTDFFHGELFF
-	TRBV29-1	-	TRBJ2-7	TGCAGCGTTGAGACGGGGGACCCCTACGAGCAGTACTTC	CSVETGDPYEQYF
-	TRBV27	-	TRBJ2-1	TGTGCCAGCAGTTTATCGAGGGTAGCGGCCCCCTACAATGAGCAGTTCTTC	CASSLSRVAAPYNEQFF
TRBD1	TRBV2	-	TRBJ1-2	TGTGCCAGCACCAGACAGGGCGGCTATGGCTACACCTTC	CASTRQGGYGYTF